Listed below are T cell receptor beta chains from one sample, sequenced in a study of blood T cells in healthy people across ages. TCRdb reprocessed the 5' RACE reads via MiXCR and lists one record per CDR3 protein. The sample yields 1 million or so distinct CDR3 sequences, 45% seen once. The sequenced material came from blood. The receptors stem from a woman aged 55-69 years in good health. Each CDR3 is given with its conserved first and last residue. Each record gives: J gene, clone size, D gene, V gene, CDR3 protein. D genes are given only for firm matches. Some rows mark clone size as missing; the rest say once, few, many or name a class of expanded clone.

TRBJ2-7,many,TRBD1,TRBV28,CASRTGGSYEQYF
NA,NA,NA,TRBV28,CASSPRGAKTQYF
TRBJ2-1,NA,TRBD2,TRBV20-1,CSARSIAGISYNEQFF
TRBJ2-6,NA,NA,TRBV29-1,CSVQGSVSGANVLTF
TRBJ2-7,NA,NA,TRBV7-9,CASSLPEGGSYEQYF
TRBJ1-5,NA,NA,TRBV6-5,CASRGTGNSNQPQHF
TRBJ1-6,NA,TRBD1,TRBV20-1,CSARDRDRGLYSPLHF
TRBJ2-7,few,NA,TRBV6-1,CASSEAAVISYEQYF
TRBJ2-5,few,NA,TRBV11-2,CASRFSRDPTGTQYF
TRBJ2-4,few,NA,TRBV7-3,CASSYDTAKNIQYF
TRBJ2-5,NA,TRBD2,TRBV7-6,CASSLASGSRNEQYF
TRBJ1-1,NA,TRBD1,TRBV18,CASSQSGTGNAEAFF
TRBJ1-1,NA,NA,TRBV20-1,CSALPVSTNTEAFF
TRBJ1-2,NA,TRBD1,TRBV27,CASSSGRTGAPGGYGYTF
TRBJ2-7,few,TRBD2,TRBV7-2,CASSPVAGESEQYF
TRBJ2-5,NA,NA,TRBV9,CASSVVGARQETQYF
TRBJ2-7,many,TRBD1,TRBV29-1,CSARDRALYEQYF
TRBJ2-3,NA,NA,TRBV25-1,CASSPQGRNTDTQYF
TRBJ1-2,few,TRBD1,TRBV15,CATSRDETGTGDGYTF
TRBJ2-7,few,TRBD1,TRBV20-1,CSAPGQGGYEQYF
TRBJ2-1,NA,TRBD2,TRBV6-6,CASSYRLAGISYNEQFF
TRBJ2-7,few,TRBD2,TRBV15,CATSSSTGGYEQYF